These 2 T cell receptor beta chains were sequenced from one sample in a study of radiotherapy plus CTLA-4 blockade in lung cancer (dated by TCRdb to the late 2010s). Library preparation was by the immunoSEQ multiplex PCR assay. The source is immuneACCESS, and TCRdb retained only in-frame sequences with V and J called. Part of the clones is not carried over; for the studies checked, unresolved V genes explain less than half of this, and the remainder is unexplained. A total of tens of thousands of clones appear in this sample, approximately 86% of them only once. The top ten clones comprise approximately 0.9% of the sample. Here the sequenced sample was peripheral blood, taken from a patient treated with radiotherapy plus ipilimumab. The receptors were sampled from a human donor with non-small cell lung cancer who had stable disease on radiotherapy plus ipilimumab.

The V gene is TRBV7-2, the J gene TRBJ2-1; D could derive from TRBD1 or TRBD2 (5 bases each). The CDR3 runs to 16 residues. Between the trimmed V and J ends, which lost 7 bases and 4 bases, there was a span of 20 bases. The germline V gene has CDR1 SGHTA and CDR2 FQGNSA. CDR3 protein: CASTFQPGTSYNEQFF. Here the CDR3 DNA reads TGTGCCAGCACCTTCCAGCCCGGGACGTCGTACAATGAGCAGTTCTTC.

This chain joins TRBV5-4 and TRBJ2-2; D not certain. Germline V gene data show CDR1 as SGHNT and CDR2 as YYREEE (reference sequence). V lost 1 base, J lost 4 bases, and 8 bases lay in between. There are 14 residues in the CDR3. As DNA, the CDR3 is TGTGCCAGCAGCTTGTTGGGCATCACCGGGGAGCTGTTTTTT. Its protein product is CASSLLGITGELFF.